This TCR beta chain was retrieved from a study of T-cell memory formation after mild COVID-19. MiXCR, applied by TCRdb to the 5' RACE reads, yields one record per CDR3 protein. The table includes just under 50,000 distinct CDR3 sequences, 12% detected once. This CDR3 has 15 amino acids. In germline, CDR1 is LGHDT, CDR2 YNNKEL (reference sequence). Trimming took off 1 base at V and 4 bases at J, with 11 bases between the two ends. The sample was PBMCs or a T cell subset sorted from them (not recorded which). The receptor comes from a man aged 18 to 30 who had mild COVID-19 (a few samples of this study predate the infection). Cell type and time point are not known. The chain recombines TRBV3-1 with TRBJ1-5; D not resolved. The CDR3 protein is CASSQGAQMNQPQHF. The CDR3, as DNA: TGTGCCAGCAGCCAAGGGGCACAGATGAATCAGCCCCAGCATTTT.